This T cell receptor (beta chain) was recorded in a study of Graves' ophthalmopathy and Graves' hyperthyroidism. The CDR3 has 13 residues. J was trimmed by 6 bases and V by 8 bases; bases with no gene match: 4. The germline V gene has CDR1 SQVTM and CDR2 ANQGSEA. Diagnosis used clinical symptoms, serum thyroxine, TRAb, thyroid ultrasound and orbital computed tomography. Out of around 10 ml of fresh peripheral blood, PBMCs were obtained. Points from the study as a whole: In blood, most expanded thyroid clonotypes above 0.001 frequency were also detected.

From RNA, the CDR3 regions of TCR beta chains were amplified and sequenced. Following a first-round RT-PCR that used HTBI primers, a second-round multiplex PCR was carried out. TCRdb ran MiXCR on the multiplex PCR reads and lists one entry per CDR3 protein. The sample contains 300,000 or so distinct CDR3 sequences, about a sixth of which appear only once. This clonotype was seen repeatedly, ten times or more. Its antigen is still unknown. This TCR was recovered from an adult man with Graves' ophthalmopathy. The V call is TRBV29-1, the J call TRBJ2-2; TRBD2 agrees at 12 bases. The specimen sequenced was peripheral blood. CDR3 protein: CSIRTSGAGELFF. CDR3 in DNA: TGCAGCATCAGGACTAGCGGGGCCGGGGAGCTGTTTTTT.